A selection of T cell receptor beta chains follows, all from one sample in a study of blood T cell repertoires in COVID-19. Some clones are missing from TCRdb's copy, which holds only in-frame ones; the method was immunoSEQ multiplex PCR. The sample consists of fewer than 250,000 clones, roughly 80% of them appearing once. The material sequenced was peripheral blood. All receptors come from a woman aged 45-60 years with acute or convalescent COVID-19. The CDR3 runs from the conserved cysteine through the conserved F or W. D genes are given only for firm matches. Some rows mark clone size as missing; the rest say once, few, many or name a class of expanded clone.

TGTGCCAGCAGCTCCGACCCTCGGACTAGCGGGGACACCGGGGAGCTGTTTTTT	CASSSDPRTSGDTGELFF	TRBV7-2	TRBJ2-2	TRBD2	-
TGTGCCAGCAGTCCAGTCGCTTCGGGGAATTCACCCCTCCACTTT	CASSPVASGNSPLHF	TRBV27	TRBJ1-6	-	-
TGCGCCAGCAGCTGGAGGGACAATGAGCAGTTCTTC	CASSWRDNEQFF	TRBV5-1	TRBJ2-1	-	-
TGTGCCAGCAGTGCGCCGGGACAGGGGGCGCGGGGCACTGAAGCTTTCTTT	CASSAPGQGARGTEAFF	TRBV28	TRBJ1-1	TRBD1	-
TGTGCCAGCAGCTCCCAAACGGTCCGGGACACTGAAGCTTTCTTT	CASSSQTVRDTEAFF	TRBV5-6	TRBJ1-1	-	-
TGTGCCAGCAGTGTAGAATACGAGCAGTACTTC	CASSVEYEQYF	TRBV2	TRBJ2-7	-	once
TGTGCCAGCAGTTACTCGAAGGGGAACGAGCAGTACTTC	CASSYSKGNEQYF	TRBV6-6	TRBJ2-7	-	-
TGCGCCAGCAGCCAGCCCCCGGGGACTAGCGGGGTCACAGATACGCAGTATTTT	CASSQPPGTSGVTDTQYF	TRBV4-3	TRBJ2-3	TRBD2	-
TGTGCCAGCTCCCCCGGGGGGAGCAATCAGCCCCAGCATTTT	CASSPGGSNQPQHF	TRBV27	TRBJ1-5	-	-
TGTGCCAGCAGTGTTTTAGCAACTAATGAAAAACTGTTTTTT	CASSVLATNEKLFF	TRBV2	TRBJ1-4	-	-
TGTGCCAGCAGTTCGCGTGGAGATACGCAGTATTTT	CASSSRGDTQYF	TRBV6-6	TRBJ2-3	-	-